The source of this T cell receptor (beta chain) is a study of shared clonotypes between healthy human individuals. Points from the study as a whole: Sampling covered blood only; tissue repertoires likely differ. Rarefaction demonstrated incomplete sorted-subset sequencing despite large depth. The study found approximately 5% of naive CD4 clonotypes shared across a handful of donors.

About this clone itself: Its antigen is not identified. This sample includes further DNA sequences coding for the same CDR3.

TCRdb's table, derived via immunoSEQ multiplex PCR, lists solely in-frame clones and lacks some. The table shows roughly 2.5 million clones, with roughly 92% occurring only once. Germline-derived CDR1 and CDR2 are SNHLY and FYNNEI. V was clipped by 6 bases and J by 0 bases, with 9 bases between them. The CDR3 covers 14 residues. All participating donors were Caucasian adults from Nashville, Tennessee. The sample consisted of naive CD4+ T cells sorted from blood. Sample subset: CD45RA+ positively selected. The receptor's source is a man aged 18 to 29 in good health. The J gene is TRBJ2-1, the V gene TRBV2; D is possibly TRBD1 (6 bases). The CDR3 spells CASRQGSSYNEQFF. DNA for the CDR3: TGTGCCAGCAGACAGGGAAGCTCCTACAATGAGCAGTTCTTC. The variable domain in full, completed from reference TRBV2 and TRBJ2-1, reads EPEVTQTPSHQVTQMGQEVILRCVPISNHLYFYWYRQILGQKVEFLVSFYNNEISEKSEIFDDQFSVERPDGSNFTLKIRSTKLEDSAMYFCASRQGSSYNEQFFGPGTRLTVL.